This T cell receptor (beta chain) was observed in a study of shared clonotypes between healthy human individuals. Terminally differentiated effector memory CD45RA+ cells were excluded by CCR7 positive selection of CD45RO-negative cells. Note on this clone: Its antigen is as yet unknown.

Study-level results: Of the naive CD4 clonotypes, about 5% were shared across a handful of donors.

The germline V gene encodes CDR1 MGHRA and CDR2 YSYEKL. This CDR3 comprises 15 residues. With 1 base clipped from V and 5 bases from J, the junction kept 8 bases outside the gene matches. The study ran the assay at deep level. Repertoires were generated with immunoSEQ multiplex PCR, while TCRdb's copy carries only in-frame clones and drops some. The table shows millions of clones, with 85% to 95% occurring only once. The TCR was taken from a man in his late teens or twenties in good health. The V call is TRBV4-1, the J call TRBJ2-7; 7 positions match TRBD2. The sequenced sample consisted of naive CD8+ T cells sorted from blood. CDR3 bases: TGCGCCAGCAGCCAAGCGGGCGGGGGTACCCACGAGCAGTACTTC. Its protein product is CASSQAGGGTHEQYF.